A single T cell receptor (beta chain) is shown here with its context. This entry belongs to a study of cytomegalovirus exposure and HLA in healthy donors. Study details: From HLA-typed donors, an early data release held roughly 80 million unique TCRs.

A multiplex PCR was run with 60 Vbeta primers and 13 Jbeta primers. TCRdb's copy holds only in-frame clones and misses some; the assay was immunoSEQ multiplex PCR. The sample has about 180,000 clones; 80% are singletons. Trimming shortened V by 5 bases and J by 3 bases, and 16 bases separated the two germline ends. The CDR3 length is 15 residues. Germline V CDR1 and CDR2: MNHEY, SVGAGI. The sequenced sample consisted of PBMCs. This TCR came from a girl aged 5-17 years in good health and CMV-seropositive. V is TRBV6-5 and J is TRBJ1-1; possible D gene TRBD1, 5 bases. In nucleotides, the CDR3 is TGTGCCAGCAGTCCCGACGGGGGGAGGGACACTGAAGCTTTCTTT. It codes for CASSPDGGRDTEAFF.